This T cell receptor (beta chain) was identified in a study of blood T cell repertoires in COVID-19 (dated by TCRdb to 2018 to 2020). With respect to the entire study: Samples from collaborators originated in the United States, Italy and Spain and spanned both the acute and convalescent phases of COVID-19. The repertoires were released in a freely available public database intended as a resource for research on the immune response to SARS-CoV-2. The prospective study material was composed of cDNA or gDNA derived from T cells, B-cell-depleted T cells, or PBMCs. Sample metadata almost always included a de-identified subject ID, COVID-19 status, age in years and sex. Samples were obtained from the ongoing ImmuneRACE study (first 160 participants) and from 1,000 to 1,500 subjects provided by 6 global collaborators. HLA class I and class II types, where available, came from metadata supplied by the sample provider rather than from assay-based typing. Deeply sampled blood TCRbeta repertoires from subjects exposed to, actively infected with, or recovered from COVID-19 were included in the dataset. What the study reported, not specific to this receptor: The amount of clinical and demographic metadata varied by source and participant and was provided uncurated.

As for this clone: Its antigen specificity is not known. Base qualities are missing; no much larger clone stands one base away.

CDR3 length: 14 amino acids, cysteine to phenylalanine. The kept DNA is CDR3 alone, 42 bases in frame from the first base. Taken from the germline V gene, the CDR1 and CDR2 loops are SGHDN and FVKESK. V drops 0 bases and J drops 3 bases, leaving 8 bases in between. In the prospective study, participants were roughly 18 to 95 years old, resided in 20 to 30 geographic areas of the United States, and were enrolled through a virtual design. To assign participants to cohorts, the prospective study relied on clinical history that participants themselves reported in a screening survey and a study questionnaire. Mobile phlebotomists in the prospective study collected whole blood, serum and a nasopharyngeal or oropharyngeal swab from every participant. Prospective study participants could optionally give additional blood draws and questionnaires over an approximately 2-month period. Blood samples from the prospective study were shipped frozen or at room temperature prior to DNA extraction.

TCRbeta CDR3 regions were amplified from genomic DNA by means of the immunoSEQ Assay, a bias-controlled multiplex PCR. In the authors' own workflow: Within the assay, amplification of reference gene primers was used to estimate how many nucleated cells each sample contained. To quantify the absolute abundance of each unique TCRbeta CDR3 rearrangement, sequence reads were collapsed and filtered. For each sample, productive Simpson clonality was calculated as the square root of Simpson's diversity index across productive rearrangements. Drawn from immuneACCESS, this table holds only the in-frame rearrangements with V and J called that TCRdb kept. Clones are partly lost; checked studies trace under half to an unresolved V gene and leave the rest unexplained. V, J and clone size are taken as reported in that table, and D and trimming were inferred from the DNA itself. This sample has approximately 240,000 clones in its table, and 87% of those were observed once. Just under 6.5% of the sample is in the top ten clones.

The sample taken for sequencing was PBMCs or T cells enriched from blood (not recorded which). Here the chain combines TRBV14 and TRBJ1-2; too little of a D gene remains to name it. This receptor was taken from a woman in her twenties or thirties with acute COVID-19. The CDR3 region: CASSQESGYYGYTF. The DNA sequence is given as TGTGCCAGCAGCCAAGAGTCGGGGTACTATGGCTACACCTTC.